These T cell receptor beta chains were read from a single sample in a study of blood T cell repertoires in COVID-19. Clones were sequenced by immunoSEQ multiplex PCR, and TCRdb holds only the in-frame ones, with some missing. The data hold tens of thousands of clones, with more than 80% observed a single time. Specimen: peripheral blood. Receptors were obtained from a human donor in a cohort sampled during active COVID-19. Both conserved end residues are trimmed from each CDR3.

V,CDR3
TRBV6-1,ASSEDRVGELF
TRBV29-1,SVRGRLEAF
TRBV3-1/TRBV3-2,ASRQRGSTDTQY
TRBV12-3/TRBV12-4,ASSGGAGETQY
TRBV30,AWSPKTGLANTGELF
TRBV4-1,ASSPTSGRAPYIQY
TRBV6-5,ASSSINRGGDDSYT
TRBV11-2,ASSLAEAGYEQY
TRBV11-2,ASSLGLAGAYNEQF
TRBV6-5,ASSYGQSNQPQH
TRBV3-1/TRBV3-2,ASSYSTGEQF
TRBV5-4,ASSWGGTGAYTGELF
TRBV5-1,ASSSGTGGVIQY
TRBV15,ATSGDGGYNQPQH
TRBV7-9,ASSPRGSWYEQY
TRBV20-1,SAPGLDTQY
TRBV5-4,ASSTGLKMNTEAF
TRBV7-9,ASSLTANPYNEQF
TRBV19,ASSIKPERGRIPGYT
TRBV6-1,ASSDPTGWAYGYT
TRBV6-5,ASSQGAAEAF
TRBV5-4,ASSLAQGTNTGELF
TRBV25-1,ASGVAGGQETQY
TRBV3-1/TRBV3-2,ASSRGTLPDTQY
TRBV11-3,ASSSRTSGTQETQY
TRBV15,ATSRGWAFEDTQY
TRBV30,AWSQQGVGTDTQY
TRBV5-1,ASSSKTVNTEAF
TRBV7-8,ASSLAWREVTTSTDTQY
TRBV30,AWSPGQTTNEKLF
TRBV4-2,ASSQGQGNTEAF
TRBV27,ASIPARTGGFLPQH
TRBV11-2,ASSPRTSGRAGEQY
TRBV29-1,SVPLGPLYNEQF
TRBV7-2,ASSLTGQGAETQY
TRBV27,ASSLFGTGDLVTEAF
TRBV5-1,ASSSRDYNSDTQY
TRBV28,ASSGWQALVYEQY
TRBV11-2,ASSLGQLNEKLF
TRBV7-2,ASRTRSESTEAF
TRBV6-5,ASSGERTEAF